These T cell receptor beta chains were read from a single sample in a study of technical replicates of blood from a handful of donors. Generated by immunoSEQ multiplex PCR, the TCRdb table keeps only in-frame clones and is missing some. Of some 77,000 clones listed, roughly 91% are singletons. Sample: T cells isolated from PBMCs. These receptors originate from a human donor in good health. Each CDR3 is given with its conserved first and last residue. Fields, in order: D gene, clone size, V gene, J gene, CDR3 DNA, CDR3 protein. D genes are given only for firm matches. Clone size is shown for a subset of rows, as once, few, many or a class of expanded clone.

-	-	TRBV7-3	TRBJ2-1	TGTGCCAGCGGGGGGTCCTACAATGAGCAGTTCTTC	CASGGSYNEQFF
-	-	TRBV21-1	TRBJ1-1	TGTGCCAGCAGCACTTCGCGACAGGTTATTCGGGGCACTGAAGCTTTCTTT	CASSTSRQVIRGTEAFF
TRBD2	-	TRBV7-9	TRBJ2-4	TGTGCCAGCAGCATAAGGACTAGCGGGAGAGGCGGGGAAAACATTCAGTACTTC	CASSIRTSGRGGENIQYF
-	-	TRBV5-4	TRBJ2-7	TGTGCCAGCAGCTTGGAGCTAGCGAGTTCCTACGAGCAGTACTTC	CASSLELASSYEQYF
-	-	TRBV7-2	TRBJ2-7	TGTGCCAGCAGCTTCCCCAGGTACTCCTACGAGCAGTACTTC	CASSFPRYSYEQYF
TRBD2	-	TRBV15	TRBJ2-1	TGTGCCACCAGCAGAGAAGCGGGATCTTCCTACAATGAGCAGTTCTTC	CATSREAGSSYNEQFF
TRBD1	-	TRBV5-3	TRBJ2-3	TGTGCCAGAACCAAACAGGGGCCCACAGATACGCAGTATTTT	CARTKQGPTDTQYF
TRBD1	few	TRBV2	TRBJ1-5	TGTGCCAGCAGGAGGACAGGGGGACAGCCCCAGCATTTT	CASRRTGGQPQHF
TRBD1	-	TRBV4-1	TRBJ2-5	TGCGCCAGCAGCCAAGGACAGGGGCGTTGGGAGACCCAGTACTTC	CASSQGQGRWETQYF
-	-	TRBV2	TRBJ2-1	TGTGCCAGCAGTGGAGCGGGCCCAGCCCCTTACAATGAGCAGTTCTTC	CASSGAGPAPYNEQFF
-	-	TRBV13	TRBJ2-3	TGTGCCAGCAGTAGAGGCACAGATACGCAGTATTTT	CASSRGTDTQYF
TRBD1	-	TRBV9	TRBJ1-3	TGTGCCAGCAGCTATAAGCCTGACAGGGTCGGAAACACCATATATTTT	CASSYKPDRVGNTIYF
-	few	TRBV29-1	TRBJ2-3	TGCAGCGTTGAAGGTCAGGGGTACACAGATACGCAGTATTTT	CSVEGQGYTDTQYF
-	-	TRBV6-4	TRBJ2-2	TGTGCCAGCAGTGACTCGACTGGAACGTCACACGGGGAGCTGTTTTTT	CASSDSTGTSHGELFF
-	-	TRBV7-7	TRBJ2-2	TGTGCCAGCAGCTTATCTAGCGTCAGCACCGGGGAGCTGTTTTTT	CASSLSSVSTGELFF
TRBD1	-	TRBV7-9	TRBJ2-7	TGTGCCAGCAGTCTGACAGGGGGCGGGTACGAGCAGTACTTC	CASSLTGGGYEQYF
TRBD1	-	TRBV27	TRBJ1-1	TGTGCCAGCAGTTTTGACACGAGGGGGCGGAACACTGAAGCTTTCTTT	CASSFDTRGRNTEAFF